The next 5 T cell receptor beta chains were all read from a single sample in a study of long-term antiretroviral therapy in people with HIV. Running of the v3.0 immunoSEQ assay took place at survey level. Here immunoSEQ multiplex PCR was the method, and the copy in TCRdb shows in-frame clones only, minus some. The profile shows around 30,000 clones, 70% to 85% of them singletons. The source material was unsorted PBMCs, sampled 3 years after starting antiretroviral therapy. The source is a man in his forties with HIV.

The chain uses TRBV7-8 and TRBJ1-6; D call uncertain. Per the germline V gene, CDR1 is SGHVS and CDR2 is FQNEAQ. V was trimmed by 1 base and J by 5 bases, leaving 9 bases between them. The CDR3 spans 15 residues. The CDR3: CASSLVTVNNSPLHF. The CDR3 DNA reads TGTGCCAGCAGCTTAGTCACGGTCAATAATTCACCCCTCCACTTT. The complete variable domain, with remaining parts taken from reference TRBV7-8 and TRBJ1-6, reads GAGVSQSPRYKVAKRGQDVALRCDPISGHVSLFWYQQALGQGPEFLTYFQNEAQLDKSGLPSDRFFAERPEGSVSTLKIQRTQQEDSAVYLCASSLVTVNNSPLHFGNGTRLTVT.

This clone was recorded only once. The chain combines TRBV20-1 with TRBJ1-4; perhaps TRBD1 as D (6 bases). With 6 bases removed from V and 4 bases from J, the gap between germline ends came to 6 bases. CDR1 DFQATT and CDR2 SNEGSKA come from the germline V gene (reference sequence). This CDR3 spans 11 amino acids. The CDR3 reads CSAGGNEKLFF. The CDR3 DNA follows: TGCAGTGCAGGGGGTAATGAAAAACTGTTTTTT.

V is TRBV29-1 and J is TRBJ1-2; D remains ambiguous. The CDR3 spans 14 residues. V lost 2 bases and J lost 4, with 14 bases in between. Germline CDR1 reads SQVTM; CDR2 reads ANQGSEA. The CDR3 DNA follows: TGCAGCGTTGAATTGGGAATAAGGCCCTATGGCTACACCTTC. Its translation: CSVELGIRPYGYTF.

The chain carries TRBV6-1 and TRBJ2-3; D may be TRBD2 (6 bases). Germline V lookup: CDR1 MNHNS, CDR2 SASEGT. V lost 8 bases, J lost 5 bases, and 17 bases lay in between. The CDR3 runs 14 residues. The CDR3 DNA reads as TGTGCCAGCTCCCTAGAGTGGCGGGGAGATACGCAGTATTTT. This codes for CASSLEWRGDTQYF.

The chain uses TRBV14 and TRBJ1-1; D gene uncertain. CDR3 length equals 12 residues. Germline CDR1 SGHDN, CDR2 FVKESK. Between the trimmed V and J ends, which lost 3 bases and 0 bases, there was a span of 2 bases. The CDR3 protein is CASSHMNTEAFF. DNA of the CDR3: TGTGCCAGCAGCCATATGAACACTGAAGCTTTCTTT.